The rows below give T cell receptor beta chains drawn from one sample of a study of blood T cell repertoires in COVID-19. TCRdb's table, derived via immunoSEQ multiplex PCR, lists solely in-frame clones and lacks some. The table has about 130,000 clones, 70% to 90% seen once. The material sequenced was peripheral blood. The source is a woman in her fifties or sixties with acute or convalescent COVID-19. The CDR3 runs from the conserved cysteine through the conserved F or W. Fields, in order: D gene, J gene, V gene, clone size, CDR3 protein, CDR3 DNA. The D gene is left open where the match is weak. Not every row has a clone size; where given, it reads once, few, many or a size class.

TRBD1 TRBJ2-2 TRBV6-5 . CASRMDRARAGELFF TGTGCCAGCAGGATGGACAGGGCTAGGGCCGGGGAGCTGTTTTTT
. TRBJ2-3 TRBV15 few CATSTRDTSTDTQYF TGTGCCACCAGCACCCGGGACACTAGCACAGATACGCAGTATTTT
TRBD1 TRBJ1-1 TRBV29-1 . CSVGSRQGTGANTEAFF TGCAGCGTTGGCTCGAGACAGGGGACAGGGGCGAACACTGAAGCTTTCTTT
. TRBJ1-6 TRBV27 . CASSPGWSNSPLHF TGTGCCAGCAGTCCCGGTTGGTCGAATTCACCCCTCCACTTT
TRBD1 TRBJ1-5 TRBV9 . CASSVARGGGQGSQPQHF TGTGCCAGCAGCGTAGCTAGGGGGGGTGGACAGGGATCGCAGCCCCAGCATTTT
. TRBJ1-3 TRBV5-1 few CASSSQGLFSGNTIYF TGCGCCAGCAGCTCCCAGGGTTTGTTTTCTGGAAACACCATATATTTT
TRBD2 TRBJ2-2 TRBV7-8 once CASSPTGLANTGELFF TGTGCCAGCAGCCCTACGGGACTAGCTAACACCGGGGAGCTGTTTTTT
TRBD2 TRBJ2-7 TRBV7-2 . CASTPSWGGSYEQYF TGTGCCAGCACCCCCTCTTGGGGAGGGTCCTACGAGCAGTACTTC
TRBD1 TRBJ2-7 TRBV7-8 . CASSQREGQGTYEQYF TGTGCCAGCAGCCAGAGAGAGGGACAGGGTACCTACGAGCAGTACTTC
. TRBJ2-3 TRBV24-1 . CATSPDFPDTQYF TGTGCCACCAGTCCGGACTTTCCAGATACGCAGTATTTT
. TRBJ1-1 TRBV28 . CASNPTGAMNTEAFF TGTGCCAGCAACCCGACAGGCGCCATGAACACTGAAGCTTTCTTT
. TRBJ1-5 TRBV7-9 . CASSAAGGGWNQPQHF TGTGCCAGCAGCGCGGCTGGTGGAGGTTGGAATCAGCCCCAGCATTTT
. TRBJ2-2 TRBV7-6 . CASSSTGGAGTGELFF TGTGCCAGCAGCTCAACAGGGGGGGCTGGAACCGGGGAGCTGTTTTTT
TRBD2 TRBJ2-7 TRBV5-4 . CASSFGTSGTYEQYF TGTGCCAGCAGCTTCGGGACTAGCGGAACCTACGAGCAGTACTTC
. TRBJ1-6 TRBV27 . CASSPTGFNSPLHF TGTGCCAGCAGCCCTACAGGGTTCAATTCACCCCTCCACTTT
TRBD1 TRBJ1-2 TRBV6-2/TRBV6-3 . CASSLAGTGIIYGYTF TGTGCCAGCAGCCTCGCCGGGACAGGGATTATCTATGGCTACACCTTC
. TRBJ1-2 TRBV19 . CASSTLYFGQEDGYTF TGTGCCAGTAGTACTCTGTATTTCGGACAAGAGGACGGCTACACCTTC
TRBD1 TRBJ2-7 TRBV27 . CASSLRGGTGPNEQYF TGTGCCAGCAGTTTAAGAGGAGGGACAGGCCCTAACGAGCAGTACTTC
TRBD2 TRBJ2-1 TRBV9 once CASSVVGSGTYNEQFF TGTGCCAGCAGCGTAGTGGGTAGCGGGACCTACAATGAGCAGTTCTTC